Each of the 16 T cell receptor beta chains below was sequenced from the same sample in a study of post-analysis software for immune sequencing data. Study observations and caveats: A handful of TRBV segments were significantly more frequent in patients than in controls. TRBV5-6, TRBV5-1 and TRBV20-1 were among these segments.

Unique molecular identifiers were built into the TCR beta cDNA libraries. One entry per CDR3 protein results from TCRdb running MiXCR on the PCR reads. The data contain about 820,000 distinct CDR3 sequences, about 53% of them singletons. The antigens of these receptors remain unknown. What was sequenced was blood. These receptors originate from a girl under 18 with multiple sclerosis.

A few counts support this clonotype. V usage is TRBV11-2 and J usage is TRBJ2-1, with D unclear. The germline V gene encodes CDR1 SGHAT and CDR2 FQNNGV. The CDR3 sequence is 13 residues long. V lost 1 base and J lost 8, with 9 bases in between. The CDR3, as DNA: TGTGCCAGCAGCTTAGTGCCCCGTGATGAGCAGTTCTTC. This gives the protein CASSLVPRDEQFF.

The chain uses TRBV20-1 and TRBJ1-2, with unresolved D. V lost 5 bases, J lost 8 bases, and 9 bases lay in between. CDR1 and CDR2 from the germline V gene are DFQATT and SNEGSKA (reference sequence). CDR3 length: 10 amino acids. CDR3 nucleotides: TGCAGTGCTGCACCGGGAGGCTACACCTTC. Translated: CSAAPGGYTF.

The chain uses TRBV5-1 and TRBJ2-3, with D perhaps TRBD1 (5 bases). CDR1 and CDR2 (germline): SGHRS, YFSETQ. Trimming removed 0 bases from V and 0 bases from J, with 17 bases in between. CDR3 length: 18 residues. The CDR3: CASSLGQGSLFSTDTQYF. CDR3 sequence (DNA): TGCGCCAGCAGCTTGGGCCAGGGAAGCCTTTTTAGCACAGATACGCAGTATTTT.

The sample holds a few counts of this clonotype. The rearrangement links TRBV5-1 to TRBJ2-1; 13 bases align to TRBD2. V was pared by 0 bases and J by 2 bases, with 2 bases of the junction left unmatched. The CDR3 is made up of 17 amino acids. Germline V gene sequence: CDR1 SGHRS, CDR2 YFSETQ. CDR3 region: CASSLGTSGRAYNEQFF. The CDR3 DNA reads TGCGCCAGCAGCTTGGGCACTAGCGGGAGGGCCTACAATGAGCAGTTCTTC.

The sample holds one count of this clonotype. This sequence joins TRBV3-1 and TRBJ2-7; 7 nucleotides agree with TRBD1. The CDR3 totals 15 residues. The germline V gene encodes CDR1 LGHDT and CDR2 YNNKEL (reference sequence). V gave up 2 bases and J gave up 7 bases; unmatched junction bases: 11. Written as DNA, the CDR3 is TGTGCCAGCAGCCAACGGAAGGGACAGCCCCTGGAGCAGTACTTC. As protein: CASSQRKGQPLEQYF.

The chain couples TRBV5-6 to TRBJ2-7; no firm D call. The CDR3 totals 13 residues. Germline CDR1 reads SGHDT; CDR2 reads YYEEEE. Between the trimmed V and J ends, which lost 0 bases and 0 bases, there was a span of 4 bases. Written as DNA, the CDR3 is TGTGCCAGCAGCTTGGCAACCTCCTACGAGCAGTACTTC. Amino acids: CASSLATSYEQYF.

The chain is built from TRBV7-9 and TRBJ1-1, with 8 bases identical to TRBD1. Losses at the gene ends were 10 bases for V and 1 base for J; bases not matched to a gene: 5. The germline V gene has CDR1 SEHNR and CDR2 FQNEAQ (reference sequence). This CDR3 has 13 amino acids. The CDR3 protein is CATGTGPNTEAFF. CDR3 coding DNA: TGTGCCACCGGGACAGGACCGAACACTGAAGCTTTCTTT.

The rearrangement joins TRBV7-2 to TRBJ2-7, with TRBD2 identical over 11 bases. Germline CDR1 is SGHTA and CDR2 is FQGNSA. V was pared by 0 bases and J by 4 bases, with 2 bases of the junction left unmatched. This CDR3 is 15 amino acids long. In nucleotides, the CDR3 is TGTGCCAGCAGCTTAGCGACTAGCGGGAAATACGAGCAGTACTTC. It encodes CASSLATSGKYEQYF.

The sample holds a few counts of this clonotype. The J gene is TRBJ2-5, the V gene TRBV29-1; TRBD1 aligns across 7 bases. The CDR3 runs to 13 residues. The germline V gene has CDR1 SQVTM and CDR2 ANQGSEA. After removal of 2 bases from V and 2 bases from J, the junction contained 2 bases not matched to a gene. CDR3 amino acids: CSVEMDRQETQYF. In DNA form, the CDR3 reads TGCAGCGTTGAAATGGACAGGCAAGAGACCCAGTACTTC. Variable domain in full (rest from reference TRBV29-1 and TRBJ2-5): SAVISQKPSRDICQRGTSLTIQCQVDSQVTMMFWYRQQPGQSLTLIATANQGSEATYESGFVIDKFPISRPNLTFSTLTVSNMSPEDSSIYLCSVEMDRQETQYFGPGTRLLVL.

The CDR3 loop is CSAERSRTDTQYF. The CDR3 DNA follows: TGCAGCGCCGAGCGGAGCCGCACAGATACGCAGTATTTT. The V call is TRBV29-1, the J call TRBJ2-3; TRBD2 is a possible D gene (5 bases). The ends were cut back, 7 bases at V and 1 base at J, with 12 bases in the middle. This CDR3 is 13 amino acids long. The germline gives CDR1 SQVTM, CDR2 ANQGSEA.

The chain is built from TRBV15 and TRBJ2-5; D unclear. V was clipped by 1 base and J by 2 bases, with 8 bases between them. CDR3 size: 14 residues. Germline CDR1 LNHNV, CDR2 YYDKDF (reference sequence). The CDR3 sequence is CATSRGIQQETQYF. In nucleotides, the CDR3 is TGTGCCACCAGCAGAGGTATACAGCAAGAGACCCAGTACTTC.

The chain links TRBV5-5 to TRBJ1-1; D is unclear. In germline, CDR1 is SGHKS, CDR2 YYEKEE (reference sequence). Trimming took 1 base from V and 0 from J, leaving 7 bases between them. The length of the CDR3 is 14 residues. Written as DNA, the CDR3 is TGTGCCAGCAGCTTGTTGGCAGTGAACACTGAAGCTTTCTTT. Protein sequence: CASSLLAVNTEAFF.

This clonotype was detected once. The chain carries TRBV29-1 and TRBJ1-5, with 10 bases matching TRBD1. Per germline, CDR1 SQVTM and CDR2 ANQGSEA. CDR3 length equals 13 residues. V was pared by 7 bases and J by 5 bases, with 5 bases of the junction left unmatched. The CDR3 DNA sequence: TGCAGCGCAGGACAGGGGGATTATCAGCCCCAGCATTTT. Amino acid sequence: CSAGQGDYQPQHF.

The chain is built from TRBV7-2 and TRBJ1-2; the D is unclear. The germline V gene has CDR1 SGHTA and CDR2 FQGNSA. This CDR3 is built from 15 residues. V was cut by 5 bases and J by 0 bases, with 13 bases left in between. The CDR3 region is CASSHGWGSNYGYTF. The CDR3 region has the DNA TGTGCCAGCAGCCACGGGTGGGGATCTAACTATGGCTACACCTTC.

The chain uses TRBV20-1 and TRBJ2-7, with 8 bases matching TRBD1. CDR1 DFQATT and CDR2 SNEGSKA come from the germline V gene (reference sequence). This CDR3 has 13 residues. V gave up 6 bases and J gave up 4 bases; unmatched junction bases: 8. CDR3 DNA sequence: TGCAGTGCAATGGGACAGGCGGCGTACGAGCAGTACTTC. Translation: CSAMGQAAYEQYF.

This sequence joins TRBV6-5 and TRBJ2-6; D possibly corresponds to TRBD1 (6 bases). CDR1 is MNHEY, CDR2 SVGAGI, per germline. V lost 6 bases and J lost 2, with 11 bases in between. The CDR3 consists of 15 residues. CDR3 nucleotide sequence: TGTGCCAGCAGAACGACAGGTCCTGGGGCCAACGTCCTGACTTTC. This encodes CASRTTGPGANVLTF.